This TCR beta chain was identified during a study of memory B cells and T cells in multiple sclerosis. Points from the study as a whole: Compartments had unequal clone-set sizes, affecting shared clonotype counts.

Remarks on this clone: Antigen specificity is unknown.

The germline V gene encodes CDR1 GTSNPN and CDR2 SVGIG (reference sequence). The CDR3 totals 13 residues. V was pared by 1 base and J by 8 bases, with 12 bases between. Stimulus-free culture yielded autoproliferating CFSE-dim and non-proliferating CFSE-high T cells, each sequenced separately. Fewer than 55 million CFSE-labeled PBMCs were cultured 7 to 8 days unstimulated, then replicate wells were pooled. CFSE at around 0.5 uM labeled the PBMCs, which were then cultured unstimulated. Only in-frame clones appear in the TCRdb table, and some are missing; sequencing was by immunoSEQ multiplex PCR. Altogether about 32,000 clones are present, 86% being singletons, with the ten largest covering approximately 2.5%.

Sequenced material: PBMCs from blood kept in culture. This clonotype was obtained from a human donor with multiple sclerosis. The rearrangement joins TRBV30 to TRBJ2-4; D possibly corresponds to TRBD2 (5 bases). DNA for the CDR3: TGTGCCTGGAGTGAATACGGGATTGACATTCAGTACTTC. This encodes CAWSEYGIDIQYF.